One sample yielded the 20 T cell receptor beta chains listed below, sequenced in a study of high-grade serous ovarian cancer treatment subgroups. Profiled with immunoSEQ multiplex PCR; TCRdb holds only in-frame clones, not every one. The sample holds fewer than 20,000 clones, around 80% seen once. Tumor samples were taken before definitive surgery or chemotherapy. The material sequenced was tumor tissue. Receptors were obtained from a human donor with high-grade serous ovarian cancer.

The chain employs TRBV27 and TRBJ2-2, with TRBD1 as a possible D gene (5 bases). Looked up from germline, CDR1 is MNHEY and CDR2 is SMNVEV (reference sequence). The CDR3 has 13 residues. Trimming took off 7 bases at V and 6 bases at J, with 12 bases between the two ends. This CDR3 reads CASTPGFSGELFF. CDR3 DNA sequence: TGTGCCAGCACCCCAGGGTTCTCCGGGGAGCTGTTTTTT.

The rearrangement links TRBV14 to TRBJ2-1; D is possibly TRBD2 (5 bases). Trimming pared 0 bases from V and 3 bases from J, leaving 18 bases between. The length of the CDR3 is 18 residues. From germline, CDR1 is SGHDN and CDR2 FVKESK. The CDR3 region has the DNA TGTGCCAGCAGCCAAGAGCCCTTCAGCGGATCAGTCTACAATGAGCAGTTCTTC. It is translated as CASSQEPFSGSVYNEQFF.

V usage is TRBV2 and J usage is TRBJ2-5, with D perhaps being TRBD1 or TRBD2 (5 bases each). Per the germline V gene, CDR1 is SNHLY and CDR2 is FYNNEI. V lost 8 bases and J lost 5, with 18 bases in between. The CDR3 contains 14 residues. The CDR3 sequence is CASRKGESEETQYF. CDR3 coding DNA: TGTGCCAGCCGGAAAGGGGAGAGTGAGGAGACCCAGTACTTC.

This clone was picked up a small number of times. The CDR3 sequence is CASSPRAIDTEAFF. The CDR3 nucleotides are TGTGCCAGCTCACCAAGGGCAATTGACACTGAAGCTTTCTTT. The chain links TRBV18 to TRBJ1-1; D is undetermined. The germline V gene has CDR1 KGHSH and CDR2 LQKENI. CDR3 length equals 14 residues. V was pared by 2 bases and J by 3 bases, with 10 bases between.

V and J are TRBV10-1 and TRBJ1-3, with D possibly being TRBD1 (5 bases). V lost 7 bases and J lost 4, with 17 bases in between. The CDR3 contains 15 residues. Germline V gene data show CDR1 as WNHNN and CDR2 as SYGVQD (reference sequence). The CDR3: CASTKTKGLGNTIYF. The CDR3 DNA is TGCGCCAGCACCAAGACCAAGGGACTCGGAAACACCATATATTTT.

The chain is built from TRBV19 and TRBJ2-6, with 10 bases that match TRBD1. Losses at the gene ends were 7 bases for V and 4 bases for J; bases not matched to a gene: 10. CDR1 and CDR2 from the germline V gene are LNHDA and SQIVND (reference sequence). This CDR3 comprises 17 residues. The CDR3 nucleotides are TGTGCCAGTACCCAAAGACAGGGGGCGAAAGGGGCCAACGTCCTGACTTTC. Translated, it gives CASTQRQGAKGANVLTF.

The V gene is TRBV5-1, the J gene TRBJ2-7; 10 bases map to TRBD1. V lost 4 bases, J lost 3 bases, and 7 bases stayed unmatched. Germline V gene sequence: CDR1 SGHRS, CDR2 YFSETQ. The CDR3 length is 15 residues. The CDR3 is CASSRPDRGHYEQYF. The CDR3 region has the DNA TGCGCCAGCAGCCGCCCCGACAGGGGGCACTACGAGCAGTACTTC.

The CDR3 bases are TGTGCCAGCAGCCAAGAACTAGCGGCTAGCTCCTACGAGCAGTACTTC. Translating it yields CASSQELAASSYEQYF. The rearrangement joins TRBV4-2 to TRBJ2-5, with TRBD2 identical over 8 bases. The J call is in doubt because the DNA end fits TRBJ2-7 better. This CDR3 has 16 residues. Germline assignment: CDR1 LGHNA and CDR2 YNFKEQ.

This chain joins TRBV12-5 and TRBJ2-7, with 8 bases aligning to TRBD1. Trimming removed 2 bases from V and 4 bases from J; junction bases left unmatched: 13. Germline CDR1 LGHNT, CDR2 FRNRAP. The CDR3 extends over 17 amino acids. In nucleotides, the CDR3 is TGTGCTAGTGGTTTGTACGGGACAGGAGTCTATCGGTACGAGCAGTACTTC. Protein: CASGLYGTGVYRYEQYF. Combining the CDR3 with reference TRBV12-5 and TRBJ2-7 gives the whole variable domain DARVTQTPRHKVTEMGQEVTMRCQPILGHNTVFWYRQTMMQGLELLAYFRNRAPLDDSGMPKDRFSAEMPDATLATLKIQPSEPRDSAVYFCASGLYGTGVYRYEQYFGPGTRLTVT.

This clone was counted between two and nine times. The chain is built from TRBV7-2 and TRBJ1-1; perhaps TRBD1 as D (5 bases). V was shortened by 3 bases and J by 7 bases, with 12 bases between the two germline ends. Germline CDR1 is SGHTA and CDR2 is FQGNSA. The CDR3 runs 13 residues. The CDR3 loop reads CASSFQGAGEAFF. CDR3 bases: TGTGCCAGCAGCTTCCAAGGGGCAGGTGAAGCTTTCTTT.

This chain's CDR3 is CASSKLDLAGSYNEQFF. CDR3 DNA: TGTGCCAGCAGCAAACTTGACCTAGCGGGGTCCTACAATGAGCAGTTCTTC. V usage is TRBV11-2 and J usage is TRBJ2-1; 9 bases are shared with TRBD2. CDR3 length: 17 amino acids. Germline V CDR1 and CDR2: SGHAT, FQNNGV. V trimming: 5 bases; J trimming: 1 base; junction bases outside the gene matches: 9.

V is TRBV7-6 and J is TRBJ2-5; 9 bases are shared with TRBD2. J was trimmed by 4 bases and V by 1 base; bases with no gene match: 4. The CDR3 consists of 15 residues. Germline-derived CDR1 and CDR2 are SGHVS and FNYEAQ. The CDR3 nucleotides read TGTGCCAGCAGCTTAGGGGGGACTAGCACAGAGACCCAGTACTTC. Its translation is CASSLGGTSTETQYF.

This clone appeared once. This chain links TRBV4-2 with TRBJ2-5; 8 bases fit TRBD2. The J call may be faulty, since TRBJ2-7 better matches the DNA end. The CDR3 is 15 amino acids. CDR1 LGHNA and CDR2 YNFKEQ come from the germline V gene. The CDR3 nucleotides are TGTGCCAGCAGCCTGAATAGCGGGGAGTCCTACGAGCAGTACTTC. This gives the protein CASSLNSGESYEQYF.

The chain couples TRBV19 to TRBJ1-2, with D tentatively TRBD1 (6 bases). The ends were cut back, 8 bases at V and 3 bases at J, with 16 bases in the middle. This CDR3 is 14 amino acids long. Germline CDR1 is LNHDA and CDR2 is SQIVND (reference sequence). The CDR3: CASLTGTGYYGYTF. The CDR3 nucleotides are TGTGCCAGTCTTACAGGGACCGGCTACTATGGCTACACCTTC.

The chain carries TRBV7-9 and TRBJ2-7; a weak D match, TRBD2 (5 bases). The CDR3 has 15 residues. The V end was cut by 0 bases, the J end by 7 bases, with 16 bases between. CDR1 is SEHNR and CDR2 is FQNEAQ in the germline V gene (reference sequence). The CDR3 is CASSLAGRQTGEQYF. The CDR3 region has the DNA TGTGCCAGCAGCTTAGCGGGTAGGCAAACGGGGGAGCAGTACTTC.

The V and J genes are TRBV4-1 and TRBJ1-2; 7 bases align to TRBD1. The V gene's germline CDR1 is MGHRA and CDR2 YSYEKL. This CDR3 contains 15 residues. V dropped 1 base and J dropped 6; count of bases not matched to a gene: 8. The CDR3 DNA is TGCGCCAGCAGCCAAGGCGGTAACAGGGGAGATGGCTACACCTTC. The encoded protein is CASSQGGNRGDGYTF.

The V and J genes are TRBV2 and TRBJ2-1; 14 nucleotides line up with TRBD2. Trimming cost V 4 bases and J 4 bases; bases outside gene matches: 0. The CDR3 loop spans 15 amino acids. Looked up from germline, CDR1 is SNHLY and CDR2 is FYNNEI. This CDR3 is CASSGLAGGYNEQFF. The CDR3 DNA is TGTGCCAGCAGTGGACTAGCGGGGGGGTACAATGAGCAGTTCTTC.

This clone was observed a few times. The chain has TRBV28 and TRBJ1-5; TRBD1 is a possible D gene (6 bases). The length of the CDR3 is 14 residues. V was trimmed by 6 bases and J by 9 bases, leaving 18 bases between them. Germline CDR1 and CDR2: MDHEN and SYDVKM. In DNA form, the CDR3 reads TGTGCCAGCAGACAACAGGGCTGGGGAGGGCCCCAGCATTTT. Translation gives CASRQQGWGGPQHF.

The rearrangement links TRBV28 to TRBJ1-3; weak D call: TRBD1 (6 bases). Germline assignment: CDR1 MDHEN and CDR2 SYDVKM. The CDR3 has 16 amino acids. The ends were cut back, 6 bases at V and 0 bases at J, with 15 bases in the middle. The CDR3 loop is CASSPGQSSSGNTIYF. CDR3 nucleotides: TGTGCCAGCAGCCCAGGACAGTCGAGCTCTGGAAACACCATATATTTT.

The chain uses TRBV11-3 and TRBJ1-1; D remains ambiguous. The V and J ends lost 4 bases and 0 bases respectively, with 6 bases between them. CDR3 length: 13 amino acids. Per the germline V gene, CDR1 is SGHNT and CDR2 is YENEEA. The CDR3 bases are TGTGCCAGCAGCTCGTTATTGAACACTGAAGCTTTCTTT. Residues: CASSSLLNTEAFF.